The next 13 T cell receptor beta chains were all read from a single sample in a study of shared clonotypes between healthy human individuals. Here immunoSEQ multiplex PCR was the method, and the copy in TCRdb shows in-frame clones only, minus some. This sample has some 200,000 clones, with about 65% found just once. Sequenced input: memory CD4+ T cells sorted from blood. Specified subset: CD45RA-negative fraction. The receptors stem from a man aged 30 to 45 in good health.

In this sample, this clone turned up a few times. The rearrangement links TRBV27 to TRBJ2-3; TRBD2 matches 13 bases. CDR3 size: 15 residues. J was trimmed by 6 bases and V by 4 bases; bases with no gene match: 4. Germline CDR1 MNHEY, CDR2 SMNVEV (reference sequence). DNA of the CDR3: TGTGCCAGCAGTTGGACTAGCGGGAGAACGGATACGCAGTATTTT. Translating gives CASSWTSGRTDTQYF.

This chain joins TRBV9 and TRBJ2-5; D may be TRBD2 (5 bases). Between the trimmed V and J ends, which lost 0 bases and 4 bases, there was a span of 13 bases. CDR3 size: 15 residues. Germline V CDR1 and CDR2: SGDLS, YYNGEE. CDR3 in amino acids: CASSVEIGRSETQYF. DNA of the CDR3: TGTGCCAGCAGCGTAGAAATTGGGAGATCAGAGACCCAGTACTTC.

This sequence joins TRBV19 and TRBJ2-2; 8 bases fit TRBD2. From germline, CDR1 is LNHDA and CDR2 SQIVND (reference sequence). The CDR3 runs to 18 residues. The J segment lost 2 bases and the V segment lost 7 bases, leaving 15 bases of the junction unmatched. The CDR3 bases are TGTGCCAGTATTGATCTAGCGGGCGGGGCCCATAACACCGGGGAGCTGTTTTTT. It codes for CASIDLAGGAHNTGELFF.

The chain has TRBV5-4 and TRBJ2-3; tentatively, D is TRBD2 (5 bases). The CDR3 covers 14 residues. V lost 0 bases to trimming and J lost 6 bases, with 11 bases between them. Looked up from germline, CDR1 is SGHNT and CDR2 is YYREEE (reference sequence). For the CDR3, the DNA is TGTGCCAGCAGCTTGGTTGAAGGCGGGGATACGCAGTATTTT. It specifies CASSLVEGGDTQYF. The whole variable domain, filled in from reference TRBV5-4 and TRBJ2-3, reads ETGVTQSPTHLIKTRGQQVTLRCSSQSGHNTVSWYQQALGQGPQFIFQYYREEENGRGNFPPRFSGLQFPNYSSELNVNALELDDSALYLCASSLVEGGDTQYFGPGTRLTVL.

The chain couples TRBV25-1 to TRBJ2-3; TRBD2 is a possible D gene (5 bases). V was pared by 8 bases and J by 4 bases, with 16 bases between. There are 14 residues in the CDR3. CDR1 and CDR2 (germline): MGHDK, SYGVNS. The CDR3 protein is CASQAAAVADTQYF. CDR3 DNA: TGTGCCAGCCAAGCGGCGGCGGTCGCAGATACGCAGTATTTT. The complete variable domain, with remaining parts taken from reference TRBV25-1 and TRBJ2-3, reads EADIYQTPRYLVIGTGKKITLECSQTMGHDKMYWYQQDPGMELHLIHYSYGVNSTEKGDLSSESTVSRIRTEHFPLTLESARPSHTSQYLCASQAAAVADTQYFGPGTRLTVL.

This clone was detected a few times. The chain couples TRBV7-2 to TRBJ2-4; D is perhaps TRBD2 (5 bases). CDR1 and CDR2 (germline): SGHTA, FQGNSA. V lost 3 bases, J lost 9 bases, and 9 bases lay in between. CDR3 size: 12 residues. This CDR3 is CASSFLRGIQYF. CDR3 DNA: TGTGCCAGCAGCTTCCTCCGGGGCATTCAGTACTTC. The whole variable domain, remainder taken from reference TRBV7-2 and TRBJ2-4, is GAGVSQSPSNKVTEKGKDVELRCDPISGHTALYWYRQSLGQGLEFLIYFQGNSAPDKSGLPSDRFSAERTGGSVSTLTIQRTQQEDSAVYLCASSFLRGIQYFGAGTRLSVL.

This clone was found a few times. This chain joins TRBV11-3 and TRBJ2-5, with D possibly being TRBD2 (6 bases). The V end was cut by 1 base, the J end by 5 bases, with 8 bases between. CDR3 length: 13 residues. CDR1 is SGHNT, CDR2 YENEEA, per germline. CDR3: CASSLAGVETQYF. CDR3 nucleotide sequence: TGTGCCAGCAGCTTAGCGGGAGTTGAGACCCAGTACTTC.

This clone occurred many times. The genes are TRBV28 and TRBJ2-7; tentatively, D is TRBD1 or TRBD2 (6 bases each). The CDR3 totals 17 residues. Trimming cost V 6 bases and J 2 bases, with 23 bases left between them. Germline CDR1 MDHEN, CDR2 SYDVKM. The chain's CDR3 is CASRAAQGGVGAYEQYF. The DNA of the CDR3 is TGTGCCAGCAGAGCGGCACAGGGAGGTGTCGGGGCCTACGAGCAGTACTTC.

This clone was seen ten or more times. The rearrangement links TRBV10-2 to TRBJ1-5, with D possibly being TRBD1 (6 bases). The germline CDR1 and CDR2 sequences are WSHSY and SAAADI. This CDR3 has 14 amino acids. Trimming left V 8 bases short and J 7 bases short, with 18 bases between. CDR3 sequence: CASGAGASWQPQHF. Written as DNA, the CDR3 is TGCGCCAGCGGTGCGGGGGCGAGTTGGCAGCCCCAGCATTTT.

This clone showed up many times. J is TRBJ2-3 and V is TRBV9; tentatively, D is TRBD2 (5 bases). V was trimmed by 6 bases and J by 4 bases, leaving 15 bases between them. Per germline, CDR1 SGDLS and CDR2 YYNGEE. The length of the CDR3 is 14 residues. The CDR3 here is CASNVNGLADTQYF. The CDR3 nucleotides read TGTGCCAGCAACGTCAATGGACTCGCAGATACGCAGTATTTT.

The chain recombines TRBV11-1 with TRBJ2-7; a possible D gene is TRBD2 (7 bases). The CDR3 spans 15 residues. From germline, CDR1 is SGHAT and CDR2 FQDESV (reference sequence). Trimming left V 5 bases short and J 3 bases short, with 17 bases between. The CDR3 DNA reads TGTGCCAGCAGCCAACCGGGGGGCTCGGTCTACGAGCAGTACTTC. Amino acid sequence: CASSQPGGSVYEQYF.

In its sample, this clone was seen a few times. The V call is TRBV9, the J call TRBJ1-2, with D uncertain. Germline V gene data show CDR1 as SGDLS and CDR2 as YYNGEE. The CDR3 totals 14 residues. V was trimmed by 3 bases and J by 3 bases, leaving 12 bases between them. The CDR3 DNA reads TGTGCCAGCAGCGGACCAACAAGTGACTATGGCTACACCTTC. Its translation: CASSGPTSDYGYTF.

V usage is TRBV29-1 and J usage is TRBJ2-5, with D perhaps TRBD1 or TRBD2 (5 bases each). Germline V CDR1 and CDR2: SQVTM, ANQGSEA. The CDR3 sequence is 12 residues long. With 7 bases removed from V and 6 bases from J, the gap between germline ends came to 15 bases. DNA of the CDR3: TGCAGCGCCCTACGGGACGGGAAGACCCAGTACTTC. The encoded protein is CSALRDGKTQYF.